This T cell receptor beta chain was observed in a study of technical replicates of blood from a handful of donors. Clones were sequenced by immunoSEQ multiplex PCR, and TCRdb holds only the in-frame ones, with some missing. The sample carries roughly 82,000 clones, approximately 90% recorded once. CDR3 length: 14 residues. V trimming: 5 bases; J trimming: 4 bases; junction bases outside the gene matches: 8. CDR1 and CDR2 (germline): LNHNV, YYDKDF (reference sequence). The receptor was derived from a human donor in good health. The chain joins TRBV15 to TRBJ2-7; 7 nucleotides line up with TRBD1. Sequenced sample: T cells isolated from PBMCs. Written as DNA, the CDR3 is TGTGCCACCAGCGGTCGGGACAGAGATTACGAGCAGTACTTC. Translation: CATSGRDRDYEQYF.